This T cell receptor beta chain came from a study of graft-versus-host responses after intestinal transplantation. General study results and limits: GvH clones surfaced in recipient marrow, some emerging earlier in ileum or blood. Allograft graft-versus-host to host-versus-graft clonal ratios ran high in patients with graft-donor T cell macrochimerism.

TCRdb keeps only in-frame clones here, not all; method: immunoSEQ multiplex PCR. The sample carries around 90,000 clones, approximately 92% recorded once. After removal of 5 bases from V and 6 bases from J, the junction contained 9 bases not matched to a gene. CDR1 is MGHRA and CDR2 is YSYEKL in the germline V gene. The CDR3 is made up of 16 amino acids. As concerns this clone: Its specificity is not known.

The chain recombines TRBV4-1 with TRBJ2-1, with 11 bases lining up with TRBD2. The specimen comprised unstimulated CD8+ T cells sorted from spleen or lymph node cells, sampled before transplant. The TCR originated in a human donor who was the organ donor for an intestinal transplant. CDR3 coding DNA: TGCGCCAGCAGCACCGAACCGGGACTAGCGGTCAATGAGCAGTTCTTC. Encoded protein: CASSTEPGLAVNEQFF.